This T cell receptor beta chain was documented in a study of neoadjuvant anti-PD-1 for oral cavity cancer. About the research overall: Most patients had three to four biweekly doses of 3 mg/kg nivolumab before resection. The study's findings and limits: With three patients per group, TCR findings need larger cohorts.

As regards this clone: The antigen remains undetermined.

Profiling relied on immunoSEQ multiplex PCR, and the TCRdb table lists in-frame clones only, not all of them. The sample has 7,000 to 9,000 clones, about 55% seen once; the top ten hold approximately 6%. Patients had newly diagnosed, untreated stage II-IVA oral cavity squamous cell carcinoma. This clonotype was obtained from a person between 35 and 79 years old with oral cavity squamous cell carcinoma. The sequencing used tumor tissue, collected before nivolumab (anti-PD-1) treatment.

The CDR3 DNA follows: TGTGCCAGCAGCTCTGACAGGGGCGAGACCCAGTACTTC. This codes for CASSSDRGETQYF. This chain joins TRBV11-3 and TRBJ2-5, with 8 positions matching TRBD1. Trimming cost V 4 bases and J 5 bases; bases outside gene matches: 3. Germline CDR1 reads SGHNT; CDR2 reads YENEEA. The CDR3 runs 13 residues. Full variable domain (missing parts from reference TRBV11-3 and TRBJ2-5): EAGVVQSPRYKIIEKKQPVAFWCNPISGHNTLYWYLQNLGQGPELLIRYENEEAVDDSQLPKDRFSAERLKGVDSTLKIQPAELGDSAVYLCASSSDRGETQYFGPGTRLLVL.